The clone carrying this TCR beta chain was observed many times. As yet, its antigen is unknown. As to time point: sample taken at primary tumor resection. There were some 76 donors, all of them untreated patients with early-stage non-small cell lung cancer. The study sequenced unsorted whole RNA from tumor, nontumor lung or frozen PBMC. This record comes from a study of spatial heterogeneity in lung cancer. Study details: Sequencing consistently turned up more beta-chain sequences than alpha-chain sequences.

The germline V and J ends were trimmed by 0 bases and 0 bases, with 7 bases remaining between them. The CDR3 runs to 15 residues. The V gene's germline CDR1 is SGHRS and CDR2 YFSETQ. Study conclusions and caveats: For expanded intratumoral alpha and beta TCRs, counts tracked tumor mutation counts.

TCRdb passed the 5' RACE reads through MiXCR, listing each CDR3 protein once. The sample has 100,000 or so distinct CDR3 sequences, approximately 4% seen once. The rearrangement uses TRBV5-1 and TRBJ1-5, with D uncertain. The sequence derives from a male donor with early-stage non-small cell lung cancer. Specimen: lung tumor tissue, collected at surgery. The CDR3: CASSLAQNSNQPQHF. The CDR3 DNA follows: TGCGCCAGCAGCTTGGCGCAAAATAGCAATCAGCCCCAGCATTTT.